This T cell receptor (beta chain) was recorded in a study of OX40 agonist ivuxolimab in advanced cancers. In the study overall: Ivuxolimab was an agonistic, fully human IgG2 monoclonal antibody directed against OX40 (CD134), a costimulatory receptor. Intravenous ivuxolimab was administered to patients every 2 weeks at six dose levels: 0.01, 0.1, 0.3, 1.5, 3 and 10 mg/kg. Of the 50 to 55 patients in dose escalation, about 20 had hepatocellular carcinoma, about 15 had melanoma, 9 had renal cell carcinoma and 9 had head and neck cancer. A male proportion of around 83% and a mean age of about 60 years, ranging from about 20 to 79, were recorded for the dose-escalation cohort. Prior anti-PD-1, anti-PD-L1 or anti-CTLA-4 therapy was permitted, and checkpoint inhibitors had been received by roughly two fifths of dose-escalation patients. Partial responses were achieved by three dose-escalation patients, of whom one had hepatocellular carcinoma and two had cutaneous melanoma. The point of sequencing TCRbeta in the periphery was to test whether ivuxolimab changed TCR sequence diversity and drove clonal T-cell expansion. The paper covers the monotherapy dose-escalation part of the phase I ivuxolimab trial, which included N of about 56 patients.

Based on the germline V gene, the CDR1 and CDR2 sequences are SGHDN and FVKESK. The cysteine opens and the phenylalanine closes a CDR3 of 14 amino acids. This entry keeps only the CDR3 DNA: 42 bases, framed from base 1. V is cut by 0 bases and J by 8 bases, and the space between the germline ends is 13 bases. The trial excluded patients who had a history of autoimmune disease or were on systemic immunosuppression. Peripheral blood for TCR sequencing was collected from all dose cohorts at baseline, on cycle 4 day 1, and on cycle 7 day 1. Samples were obtained from an open-label, multicenter, first-in-human phase I dose-escalation trial of ivuxolimab. The trial enrolled adults with locally advanced or metastatic head and neck squamous cell, hepatocellular, melanoma or renal cell carcinoma. Before TCR sequencing, CD4+ T cells and CD8+ T cells from peripheral blood were sorted into separate populations.

As to this clone: Its recognized antigen is unknown. No much larger clone exists at a distance of one base, and base qualities are not known.

Overall study results and their limits: In partial responders in the 0.1-3.0 mg/kg groups, normalized peripheral clonal expansion was found to be among the lowest, especially among CD8+ T cells. After ivuxolimab, CD8+ T cells had more expanded clones than CD4+ T cells on average. Clonal expansion of both CD4+ and CD8+ blood T cells was observed from baseline to week 6 at doses 0.1 to 3.0 mg/kg. Antigen specificity was not determined for the clonally expanded peripheral T cells. Low levels of normalized T-cell clonal expansion were also seen in some nonresponding patients.

Genomic DNA was isolated from the sorted cells so that the TCRbeta CDR3 region could be sequenced. TCRbeta CDR3 regions were sequenced using the immunoSEQ Assay. Here the immuneACCESS table is served through TCRdb, limited to in-frame sequences with V and J called. Missing clones are a known gap in these copies; in checked studies unresolved V genes cover under half, and the rest lacks a known reason. The sample contains approximately 63,000 clones, 80% to 90% of them found a single time. The top ten hold 5.5% to 8% of the sample. Recombination joined TRBV14 with TRBJ1-2; 5 matching bases give a weak D call of TRBD1. The TCR originated in an adult with an advanced solid tumor such as melanoma, head and neck, liver or kidney cancer. Material: CD4+ or CD8+ T cells sorted from blood, obtained in a trial of the OX40 agonist ivuxolimab. The base sequence is TGTGCCAGCAGCCAAGATCAGGGAATATGGGGCTACACCTTC. The resulting protein is CASSQDQGIWGYTF.